The 4 T cell receptor beta chains below were found in one sample sequenced in a study of T cells after posttransplantation cyclophosphamide. The repertoire was sequenced with immunoSEQ multiplex PCR; TCRdb's copy has only in-frame clones and lacks some. This sample has 30,000 or so clones, each found more than once. Sequenced material: PBMCs. These receptor sequences come from a woman aged 30 to 39 in good health and a related stem cell transplant donor.

This clone was seen at least ten times. The J gene is TRBJ1-6, the V gene TRBV6-6; possibly TRBD1 for D (5 bases). Trimming stripped 6 bases from V and 6 bases from J, with 9 bases between. CDR3 length: 13 amino acids. Germline lookup yields CDR1 MNHNY and CDR2 SVGAGI (reference sequence). Here the CDR3 DNA reads TGTGCCAGCAGAAACAGGATTAATTCACCCCTCCACTTT. Translated: CASRNRINSPLHF.

This clone was recorded a few times. This chain uses TRBV24-1 with TRBJ2-1, with D perhaps matching TRBD1 (6 bases). V lost 2 bases and J lost 4, with 14 bases in between. The CDR3 has 16 amino acids. CDR1 is KGHDR, CDR2 SFDVKD, per germline. In nucleotides, the CDR3 is TGTGCCACCAGTGATTCGGGACCAGGGGATTACAATGAGCAGTTCTTC. This gives the protein CATSDSGPGDYNEQFF.

This clone has more than one count but fewer than ten. This sequence joins TRBV20-1 and TRBJ1-1, with D uncertain. CDR1 and CDR2 (germline): DFQATT, SNEGSKA (reference sequence). Trimming shortened V by 5 bases and J by 1 base, and 5 bases separated the two germline ends. The CDR3 spans 11 residues. The CDR3 coding sequence is TGCAGTGCTCGACAGAACACTGAAGCTTTCTTT. This gives the protein CSARQNTEAFF.

This clone was counted many times. The chain uses TRBV9 and TRBJ2-1; 7 bases agree with TRBD2. V lost 3 bases to trimming and J lost 3 bases; unmatched junction nucleotides: 6. Per the germline V gene, CDR1 is SGDLS and CDR2 is YYNGEE. The CDR3 has 15 amino acids. The CDR3 DNA is TGTGCCAGCAGCGGACCCCGGGACTACTACAATGAGCAGTTCTTC. This encodes CASSGPRDYYNEQFF.